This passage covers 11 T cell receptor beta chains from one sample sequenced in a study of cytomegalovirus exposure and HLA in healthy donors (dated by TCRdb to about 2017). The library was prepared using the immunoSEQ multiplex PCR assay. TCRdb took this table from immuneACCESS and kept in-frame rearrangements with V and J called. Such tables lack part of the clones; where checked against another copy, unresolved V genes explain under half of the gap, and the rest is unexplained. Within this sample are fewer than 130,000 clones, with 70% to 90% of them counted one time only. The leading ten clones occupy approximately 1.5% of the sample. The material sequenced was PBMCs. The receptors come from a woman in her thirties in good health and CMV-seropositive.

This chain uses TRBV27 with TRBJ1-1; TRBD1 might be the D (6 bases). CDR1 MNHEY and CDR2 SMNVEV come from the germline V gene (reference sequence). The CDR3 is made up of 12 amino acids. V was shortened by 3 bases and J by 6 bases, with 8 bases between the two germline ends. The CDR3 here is CASSLAGAEAFF. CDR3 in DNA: TGTGCCAGCAGTTTGGCAGGGGCTGAAGCTTTCTTT.

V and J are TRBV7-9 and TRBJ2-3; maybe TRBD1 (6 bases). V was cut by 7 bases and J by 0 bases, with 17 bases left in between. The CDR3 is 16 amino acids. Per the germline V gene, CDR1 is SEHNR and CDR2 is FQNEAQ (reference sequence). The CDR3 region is CASTPTGTRSTDTQYF. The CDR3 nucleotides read TGTGCCAGCACCCCGACAGGAACAAGAAGCACAGATACGCAGTATTTT.

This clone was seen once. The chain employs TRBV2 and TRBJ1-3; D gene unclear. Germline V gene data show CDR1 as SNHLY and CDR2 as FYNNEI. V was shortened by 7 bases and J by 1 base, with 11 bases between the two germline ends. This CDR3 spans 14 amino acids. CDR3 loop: CASINENSGNTIYF. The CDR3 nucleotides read TGTGCCAGCATCAATGAGAATTCTGGAAACACCATATATTTT.

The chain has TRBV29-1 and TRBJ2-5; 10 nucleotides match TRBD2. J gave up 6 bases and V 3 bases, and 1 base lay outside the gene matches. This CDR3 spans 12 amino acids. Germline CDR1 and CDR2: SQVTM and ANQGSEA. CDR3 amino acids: CSVDSGRQTQYF. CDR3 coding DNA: TGCAGCGTTGATAGCGGGAGGCAGACCCAGTACTTC.

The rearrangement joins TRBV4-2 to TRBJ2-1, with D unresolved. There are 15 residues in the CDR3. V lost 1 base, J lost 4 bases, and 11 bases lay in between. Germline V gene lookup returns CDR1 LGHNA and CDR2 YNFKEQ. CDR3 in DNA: TGTGCCAGCAGCCAAGGGGTCTCCGGGTACAATGAGCAGTTCTTC. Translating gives CASSQGVSGYNEQFF.

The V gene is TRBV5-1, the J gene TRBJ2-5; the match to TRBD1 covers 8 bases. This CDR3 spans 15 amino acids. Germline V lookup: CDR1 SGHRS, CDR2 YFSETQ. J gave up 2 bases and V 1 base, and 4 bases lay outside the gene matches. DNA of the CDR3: TGCGCCAGCAGCTTGATAACAGGGGGACAAGAGACCCAGTACTTC. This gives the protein CASSLITGGQETQYF.

In nucleotides, the CDR3 is TGTGCCAGCAGCTTAGGGGGGGTCACCGGGGAGCTGTTTTTT. It yields the protein CASSLGGVTGELFF. The chain is built from TRBV7-2 and TRBJ2-2, with D perhaps matching TRBD2 (6 bases). Germline loops: CDR1 SGHTA, CDR2 FQGNSA. The CDR3 spans 14 residues. V lost 1 base to trimming and J lost 4 bases, with 7 bases between them.

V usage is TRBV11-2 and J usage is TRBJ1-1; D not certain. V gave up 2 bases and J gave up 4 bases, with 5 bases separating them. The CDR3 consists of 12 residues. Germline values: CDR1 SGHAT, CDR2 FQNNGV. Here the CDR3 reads CASSLIATEAFF. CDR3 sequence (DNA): TGTGCCAGCAGCTTAATAGCCACTGAAGCTTTCTTT.

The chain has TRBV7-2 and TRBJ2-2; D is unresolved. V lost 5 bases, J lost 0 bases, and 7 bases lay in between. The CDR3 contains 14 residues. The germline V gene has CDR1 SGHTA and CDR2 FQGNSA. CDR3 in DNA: TGTGCCAGCAGCCCCAGGACGAACACCGGGGAGCTGTTTTTT. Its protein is CASSPRTNTGELFF. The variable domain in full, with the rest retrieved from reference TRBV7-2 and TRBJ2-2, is GAGVSQSPSNKVTEKGKDVELRCDPISGHTALYWYRQSLGQGLEFLIYFQGNSAPDKSGLPSDRFSAERTGGSVSTLTIQRTQQEDSAVYLCASSPRTNTGELFFGEGSRLTVL.

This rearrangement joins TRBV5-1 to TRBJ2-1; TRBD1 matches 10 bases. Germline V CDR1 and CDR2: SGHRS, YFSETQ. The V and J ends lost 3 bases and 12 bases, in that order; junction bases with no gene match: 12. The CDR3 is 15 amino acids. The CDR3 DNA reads TGCGCCAGCAGCTCTCCGGGACAGGGGTCGTTGGGGCAGTTCTTC. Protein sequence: CASSSPGQGSLGQFF.

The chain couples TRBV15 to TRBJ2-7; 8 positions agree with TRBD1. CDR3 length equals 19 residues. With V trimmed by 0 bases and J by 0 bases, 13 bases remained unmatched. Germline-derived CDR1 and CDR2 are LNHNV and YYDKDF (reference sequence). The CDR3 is CATSRDRRTGRWASYEQYF. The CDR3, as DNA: TGTGCCACCAGCAGAGACCGAAGGACAGGGAGATGGGCCTCCTACGAGCAGTACTTC.